This TCR beta chain was identified during a study of early T cells in non-severe SARS-CoV-2 infection. Germline CDR1 reads SGDLS; CDR2 reads YYNGEE. V was cut by 4 bases and J by 5 bases, with 16 bases left in between. The CDR3 is 15 residues long. Individual cDNA molecules each received unique molecular identifiers attached to them. TCRdb re-called the 5' RACE reads through MiXCR, storing one row per CDR3 protein. The table shows roughly 66,000 distinct CDR3 sequences, with approximately 9.1% occurring only once. Study results and limitations: In VDJdb matching, anti-spike CD8 responses were favored while private and CD4 specificities went missing.

On this clonotype: Its antigen is undetermined.

This TCR derives from an adult who was a healthcare worker with PCR-confirmed SARS-CoV-2 infection or an uninfected control (not recorded which). The chain recombines TRBV9 with TRBJ2-1; weak D call: TRBD2 (6 bases). The sequencing input was whole blood. The DNA of the CDR3 is TGTGCCAGCAGCACCCACGGCGGGGTCCACAATGAGCAGTTCTTC. Its translation: CASSTHGGVHNEQFF. The full variable domain, rest sourced from reference TRBV9 and TRBJ2-1, is DSGVTQTPKHLITATGQRVTLRCSPRSGDLSVYWYQQSLDQGLQFLIQYYNGEERAKGNILERFSAQQFPDLHSELNLSSLELGDSALYFCASSTHGGVHNEQFFGPGTRLTVL.